This T cell receptor (beta chain) was captured in a study of blood T cell repertoires in COVID-19. This CDR3 has 17 amino acids. Germline CDR1 MGHRA, CDR2 YSYEKL. Trimming stripped 4 bases from V and 8 bases from J, with 24 bases between. Assay used: immunoSEQ multiplex PCR; TCRdb lists only in-frame clones, some missing. The sample includes around 200,000 clones, around 83% seen only once; the top ten take under 3.5%. The clonotype originates from a man over 45 with active or convalescent COVID-19. This rearrangement joins TRBV4-1 to TRBJ2-1; TRBD2 is a possible D gene (6 bases). Sequencing was done on a sample of peripheral blood. Here the CDR3 DNA reads TGCGCCAGCAGCCTACCACTCTCCGGGGGAGGTGGGGATGAGCAGTTCTTC. It encodes CASSLPLSGGGGDEQFF.